This TCR beta chain is drawn from a study of blood T cell repertoires in COVID-19 (dated by TCRdb to about 2020). Study-level background: Samples from collaborators originated in the United States, Italy and Spain and spanned both the acute and convalescent phases of COVID-19. The material from the prospective study consisted of cDNA or gDNA derived from T cells, B-cell-depleted T cells, or PBMCs. Subjects who had been exposed to COVID-19, were actively infected with it, or had recovered from it provided the deeply sampled blood TCRbeta repertoires that made up the dataset. The repertoires were made available in a free public database intended to serve as a resource for research on the immune response to SARS-CoV-2. The samples were drawn from two sources: the first 160 participants of the ongoing ImmuneRACE study, and fewer than 1,500 subjects contributed by 6 global collaborators. Sample metadata almost always included a de-identified subject ID, COVID-19 status, age in years and sex. Where available, HLA class I and class II types were obtained from metadata supplied by the sample provider rather than from assay-based typing.

TCRbeta CDR3 regions were amplified from genomic DNA using the immunoSEQ Assay, a bias-controlled multiplex PCR. The paper's data handling went like this. Nucleated cell counts per sample were estimated from amplification of reference gene primers within the assay. To quantify the absolute abundance of each unique TCRbeta CDR3 rearrangement, sequence reads were collapsed and filtered. For each sample, productive Simpson clonality was calculated by taking the square root of Simpson's diversity index across productive rearrangements. The table comes from immuneACCESS by way of TCRdb, which keeps in-frame sequences with V and J called. Part of the clones is missing from these tables; in studies checked, under half for an unresolved V gene and the rest for unknown reasons. V, J and clone size are those of that table, while D and trimming were read from the DNA. The sample includes about 75,000 clones, with approximately 82% observed a single time. The ten top clones hold 20% to 25% of the sample.

About this clone: Its antigen is currently not known. It has no much larger one-base neighbor in the sample; base qualities were not kept.

The study at large found these results: How much clinical and demographic metadata was included differed by source and by participant, and the metadata was provided uncurated.

Taken from the germline V gene (reference sequence), the CDR1 and CDR2 loops are LGHDT and YNNKEL. Taken from cysteine to phenylalanine, the CDR3 has 16 residues. Only the CDR3 portion is preserved as DNA: 48 bases, with reading frame beginning at the first base. Trimming removed 4 bases from V and 5 bases from J, leaving 15 bases between the germline ends. The collaborating institutions used their own protocols to collect whole blood in K2EDTA tubes. For TCRbeta analysis, collaborators shipped samples as frozen whole blood, isolated PBMCs, or DNA extracted from either of those sample types. Sequencing was performed on peripheral blood. The V gene is TRBV3-1 (or the pseudogene TRBV3-2) and the J gene is TRBJ1-6; TRBD1 might be the D gene, on 5 matching bases. The receptor's source is a woman aged 45 to 65 with acute or convalescent COVID-19. The CDR3 is CASSRRSGANNSPLHF. The sequence in DNA is TGTGCCAGCAGCCGGCGGAGCGGGGCCAATAATTCACCCCTCCACTTT.